This record looks at one T cell receptor beta chain sequence and its context. The target of this receptor is not known. No much larger clone is present one base from it, and per-base qualities are unavailable. Other DNA sequences of this sample code for an identical CDR3. This specimen belongs to a study of shared clonotypes between healthy human individuals (dated by TCRdb to the early 2020s). For context, the study as a whole: The cohort included three men and a couple of women between 18 and 49 years of age. Per donor, three plates each were used for CD4 naive and CD4 memory, two for CD8 naive, and one for CD8 memory. To estimate repertoire size and how much clonotypes are shared between individuals, the study performed deep sequencing of blood TCR repertoires from about 5 healthy adults. To increase sequencing depth and limit assay-specific biases, TCR repertoire library preparation and sequencing were carried out by different laboratories using diverse techniques. Each donor's leukapheresis produced roughly between roughly 0.85 and 9.5 billion PBMCs.

V sheds 6 bases and J sheds 2 bases, leaving 8 bases between their ends. The CDR3, cysteine through phenylalanine, is 13 amino acids long. The only DNA kept is the CDR3, 39 bases in frame from the first base. The germline V gene encodes CDR1 SNHLY and CDR2 FYNNEI. TCR CDR3 regions were amplified from genomic DNA by multiplex PCR using the deep immunoSEQ assay. Extracted genomic DNA from each cell subset was spread evenly across all wells of several immunoSEQ 96-well plates, with each plate serving as a replicate. For sorted subsets, each replicate PCR was loaded with 150 to 250 ng genomic DNA, equivalent to some 27,000 T cell genomes. Purified libraries were measured with a Qubit 3.0 fluorometer, size-checked on a Bioanalyzer 2100, and measured again with the KAPA Library Quantification kit. Each immunoSEQ 96-well plate was sequenced on its own single-read 150-cycle Illumina NextSeq 550 flow cell. The original methods were these. The immunoSEQ output contained only junctional sequences without quality scores, so filtering could not match that applied to full-length reads. To assign V/J genes and CDR3, sequences were annotated against IMGT germline references using PyIR, a Python wrapper for IgBLAST v1.9. Reads were filtered out if the reads had weak V/J assignments (E-value above 1e-6), no CDR3, stop codons, out-of-frame junctions, or ambiguous translated residues. V3J clonotypes were defined by identical inferred V gene, J gene, and CDR3 amino acid sequence. To compute the percentage overlap between repertoires, the number of shared unique clonotypes was divided by the size of the smaller repertoire. RTK rarefaction, the Chao1 estimator, and Recon v2.1 estimates of unobserved clonotypes were used to assess repertoire richness. Generation probabilities were computed with OLGA for all TCRbeta clonotypes obtained by the gDNA method from several donors. TCRdb stores this immuneACCESS table with in-frame sequences only. Part of the clones is absent; in the studies checked, under half of the shortfall reflects unresolved V genes, and no reason is known for the rest. The V and J calls and the clone size are those of that table, but D and trimming were determined from the DNA. Counted in this sample were about 380,000 clones; 95% to 97% of them appeared once. Together, the top ten hold more than 0.3% of the sample.

Broad study findings and their caveats: The genetic and exposure-history diversity represented was limited by the small number of donors. Pairwise subsampling led to the expectation that sequencing depth would affect the degree of clonotype sharing among donors. Larger estimated clonotype richness was generally found for naive subsets than for memory subsets. Only blood was sampled, and tissue TCR repertoires likely differ from those in blood. Higher generation probabilities were observed for clonotypes shared by all four sorted-subset donors than for non-shared clonotypes. Rarefaction of sorted-subset datasets indicated incomplete sequencing despite the large sequencing depth. Sharing across a few donors was observed for roughly 5% of naive CD4, about 3.2% of naive CD8, about 2.3% of memory CD4, and around 0.4% of memory CD8 clonotypes.

Donors were healthy HIV-negative adults with no recently reported acute infections or vaccinations. Every donor was a Caucasian adult residing in Nashville, Tennessee, USA. The CD8 memory samples were a combination of magnetically selected CD45RO+ cells and CCR7-negative CD45RA+ effector memory (TemRA) cells. Blood was collected by leukapheresis, and PBMCs were isolated by Ficoll-Histopaque density gradient centrifugation and then cryopreserved in liquid nitrogen vapor phase. Purity and quantity of every magnetically sorted T cell population were checked by analytical flow cytometry. From each sorted fraction, genomic DNA was isolated and quantified by UV absorbance on a Nanodrop 2000c.

The sequence is built from TRBV2 and TRBJ1-5, with an unclear D gene assignment. The sample consisted of memory CD8+ T cells sorted from blood. Explained via the paper, the cell subset or site label denotes: CD45RO+ cells pooled with CCR7-negative TemRA cells. The origin of this receptor is a man aged 30 to 45 in good health. CDR3 protein: CASSPQGNQPQHF. The nucleotides read TGTGCCAGCAGCCCTCAGGGCAATCAGCCCCAGCATTTT. With the rest looked up from the reference TRBV2 and TRBJ1-5 genes rather than sequenced, the full variable domain is EPEVTQTPSHQVTQMGQEVILRCVPISNHLYFYWYRQILGQKVEFLVSFYNNEISEKSEIFDDQFSVERPDGSNFTLKIRSTKLEDSAMYFCASSPQGNQPQHFGDGTRLSIL.